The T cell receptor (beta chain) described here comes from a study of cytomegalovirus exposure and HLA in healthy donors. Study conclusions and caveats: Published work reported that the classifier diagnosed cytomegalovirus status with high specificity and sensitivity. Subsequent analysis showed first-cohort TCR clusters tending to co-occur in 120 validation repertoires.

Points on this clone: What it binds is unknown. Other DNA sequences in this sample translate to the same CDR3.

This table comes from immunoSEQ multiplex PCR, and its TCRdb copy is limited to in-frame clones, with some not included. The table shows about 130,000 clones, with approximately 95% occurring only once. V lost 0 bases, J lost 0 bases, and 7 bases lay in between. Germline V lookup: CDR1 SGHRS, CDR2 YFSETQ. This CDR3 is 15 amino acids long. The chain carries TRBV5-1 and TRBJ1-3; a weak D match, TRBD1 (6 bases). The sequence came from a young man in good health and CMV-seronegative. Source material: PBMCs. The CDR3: CASSLARGSGNTIYF. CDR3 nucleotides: TGCGCCAGCAGCTTGGCCAGGGGCTCTGGAAACACCATATATTTT.